These T cell receptor beta chains were read from a single sample in a study of T cell responses to AZD1222 COVID-19 vaccine. Measured with immunoSEQ multiplex PCR; TCRdb has only the in-frame clones, and not every one. The table has approximately 140,000 clones, more than 80% seen once. The sample here was peripheral blood, taken 28 days after the second AZD1222 dose. These receptors all stem from an adult who received the AZD1222 COVID-19 vaccine. The CDR3 runs from the conserved cysteine through the conserved F or W. D genes are given only for firm matches. Clone size is stated in some rows and not others, as once, few, many or a class when expanded.

d_call	v_call	clone_size	j_call	cdr3_aa	cdr3_nt
-	TRBV27	-	TRBJ1-6	CASSLWAGSRNSPLHF	TGTGCCAGCAGTTTATGGGCAGGGTCGAGGAATTCACCCCTCCACTTT
-	TRBV5-1	once	TRBJ1-1	CASGRQDLNTEAFF	TGCGCCAGCGGCCGACAGGACTTGAACACTGAAGCTTTCTTT
-	TRBV4-1	few	TRBJ2-1	CASSQDRREQFF	TGCGCCAGCAGCCAAGATAGGCGGGAGCAGTTCTTC
TRBD2	TRBV3-1/TRBV3-2	-	TRBJ2-1	CASSQEVTSGRSYNEQFF	TGTGCCAGCAGCCAAGAAGTAACTAGCGGGAGATCCTACAATGAGCAGTTCTTC
-	TRBV5-6	-	TRBJ1-1	CASSLGGEAFF	TGTGCCAGCAGCTTGGGGGGTGAAGCTTTCTTT
TRBD1	TRBV6-5	-	TRBJ1-6	CASSYGTGTNNSPLHF	TGTGCCAGCAGTTACGGGACAGGGACGAATAATTCACCCCTCCACTTT
-	TRBV19	-	TRBJ2-1	CASSSPLAVYNEQFF	TGTGCCAGTAGTTCCCCCTTAGCGGTTTACAATGAGCAGTTCTTC
-	TRBV9	few	TRBJ2-7	CASSVEPSSYEQYF	TGTGCCAGCAGCGTAGAACCTAGCTCCTACGAGCAGTACTTC
-	TRBV13	-	TRBJ2-7	CASSLGRVTYEQYF	TGTGCCAGCAGCTTAGGCCGTGTTACCTACGAGCAGTACTTC
-	TRBV15	-	TRBJ1-3	CATSRAGRAGGNTIYF	TGTGCCACCAGCAGAGCGGGCAGGGCCGGAGGAAACACCATATATTTT
-	TRBV27	-	TRBJ1-3	CASSPGKWNTIYF	TGTGCCAGCAGTCCCGGGAAGTGGAACACCATATATTTT
-	TRBV27	once	TRBJ1-5	CASSPLPGTGNQPQHF	TGTGCCAGCAGTCCCCTTCCCGGGACGGGGAATCAGCCCCAGCATTTT
TRBD2	TRBV15	-	TRBJ2-7	CATSRGLASSGMGEQYF	TGTGCCACCAGCAGAGGTCTCGCGTCTAGCGGGATGGGTGAGCAGTACTTC
TRBD1	TRBV3-1/TRBV3-2	-	TRBJ1-1	CASSSLGQGKEAFF	TGTGCCAGCAGCTCGCTGGGACAGGGGAAGGAGGCTTTCTTT
-	TRBV30	once	TRBJ2-5	CAWTWGDPGAETQYF	TGTGCCTGGACATGGGGGGACCCGGGTGCGGAGACCCAGTACTTC
-	TRBV21-1	-	TRBJ2-3	CASSILAGGPVDTQYF	TGTGCCAGCAGCATTCTAGCGGGAGGGCCTGTAGATACGCAGTATTTT
-	TRBV27	-	TRBJ2-7	CASAAAGFQYF	TGTGCCTCCGCGGCCGCGGGATTTCAGTACTTC
-	TRBV30	-	TRBJ2-3	CAWSVGGRWGYTDTQYF	TGTGCCTGGAGTGTCGGTGGGAGATGGGGATACACAGATACGCAGTATTTT
-	TRBV6-5	once	TRBJ2-2	CASSYSDKNTGELFF	TGTGCCAGCAGTTACTCAGACAAGAACACCGGGGAGCTGTTTTTT
TRBD1	TRBV5-6	-	TRBJ1-1	CASRRTGGTEAFF	TGTGCCAGCAGACGAACAGGGGGCACTGAAGCTTTCTTT
-	TRBV25-1	-	TRBJ2-5	CASSARGVETQYF	TGTGCCAGCAGTGCCAGGGGTGTAGAGACCCAGTACTTC
-	TRBV27	-	TRBJ1-6	CASSLTARSVNSPLHF	TGTGCCAGCAGTTTAACCGCCAGGTCGGTTAATTCACCCCTCCACTTT
-	TRBV7-6	-	TRBJ2-7	CASSPGGYEQYF	TGTGCCAGCAGCCCAGGGGGGTACGAGCAGTACTTC
-	TRBV19	-	TRBJ2-4	CASSKSAIRGYGKNIQYF	TGTGCCAGTAGTAAAAGTGCTATAAGAGGGTATGGCAAAAACATTCAGTACTTC
TRBD1	TRBV3-1/TRBV3-2	once	TRBJ1-2	CASSQGTGLYTF	TGTGCCAGCAGCCAAGGGACAGGTCTCTACACCTTC
-	TRBV3-1/TRBV3-2	-	TRBJ1-2	CASSQHTQGAGYTF	TGTGCCAGCAGCCAACACACGCAGGGAGCTGGCTACACCTTC
TRBD2	TRBV19	-	TRBJ2-1	CASSIDLSSGTYNEQFF	TGTGCCAGTAGTATAGATCTATCTAGCGGGACCTACAATGAGCAGTTCTTC
TRBD1	TRBV6-5	-	TRBJ1-2	CARDQGARGYTF	TGTGCCAGGGATCAGGGGGCGCGGGGCTACACCTTC
-	TRBV5-1	-	TRBJ1-1	CASKVNTEAFF	TGCGCCAGCAAAGTGAACACTGAAGCTTTCTTT
-	TRBV11-3	-	TRBJ2-1	CASSLNIGDNEQFF	TGTGCCAGCAGCTTAAATATAGGGGACAATGAGCAGTTCTTC
-	TRBV12-3/TRBV12-4	-	TRBJ1-1	CASSSQVTTEAFF	TGTGCCAGCAGCTCACAGGTTACCACTGAAGCTTTCTTT
TRBD1	TRBV18	-	TRBJ1-2	CASSPGTEYGYTF	TGTGCCAGCTCACCAGGGACAGAATATGGCTACACCTTC
TRBD1	TRBV6-6	-	TRBJ1-3	CASRPDRTSGNTIYF	TGTGCCAGCAGACCGGACAGGACCTCTGGAAACACCATATATTTT
-	TRBV6-5	-	TRBJ2-2	CASSSLGERGELFF	TGTGCCAGCAGTTCGCTCGGCGAAAGGGGGGAGCTGTTTTTT
-	TRBV19	-	TRBJ1-1	CASIKGTDTEAFF	TGTGCCAGTATCAAGGGGACGGACACTGAAGCTTTCTTT
-	TRBV24-1	-	TRBJ2-3	CATSDSGTVRDTQYF	TGTGCCACCAGTGATTCGGGGACGGTGCGAGATACGCAGTATTTT
TRBD1	TRBV5-1	-	TRBJ1-5	CASSLGGTGANNQPQHF	TGCGCCAGCAGCTTGGGAGGGACAGGGGCGAATAATCAGCCCCAGCATTTT
TRBD2	TRBV10-1	few	TRBJ2-1	CATGRRLNEQFF	TGCGCCACCGGGAGGCGCCTCAATGAGCAGTTCTTC
-	TRBV24-1	once	TRBJ1-5	CATSDLHRGRTGGYNQPQHF	TGTGCCACCAGTGATTTGCATAGGGGGAGAACGGGGGGCTACAATCAGCCCCAGCATTTT
-	TRBV4-1	-	TRBJ1-1	CASSLGSREGTEAFF	TGCGCCAGCAGCCTCGGGAGTAGGGAGGGAACTGAAGCTTTCTTT
TRBD1	TRBV19	-	TRBJ1-3	CASSPGQISGNTIYF	TGTGCCAGTAGTCCGGGACAGATCTCTGGAAACACCATATATTTT
TRBD1	TRBV5-1	-	TRBJ1-1	CASSSTDRGVVEAFF	TGCGCCAGCAGCTCGACTGACAGGGGGGTCGTTGAAGCTTTCTTT
-	TRBV12-3/TRBV12-4	-	TRBJ1-2	CASSLISLHDYTF	TGTGCCAGCAGTTTAATATCCCTGCACGACTACACCTTC
TRBD1	TRBV10-3	once	TRBJ2-7	CAISDRDRSSYEQYF	TGTGCCATCAGTGACCGGGACAGGTCCTCCTACGAGCAGTACTTC
TRBD2	TRBV3-1/TRBV3-2	-	TRBJ2-5	CASSTSRLAGKTQYF	TGTGCCAGCAGCACCTCCCGGCTAGCGGGGAAGACCCAGTACTTC